The present entry profiles one T cell receptor beta chain with its context. Its target is not known. The data were produced by immunoSEQ multiplex PCR, yet TCRdb's version contains in-frame clones alone and is incomplete. This sample has about 120,000 clones, with roughly nine tenths found just once. This CDR3 has 15 residues. Germline CDR1 is SGDLS and CDR2 is YYNGEE. Trimming took off 1 base at V and 0 bases at J, with 8 bases between the two ends. The data were obtained in a study of T cell responses to AZD1222 COVID-19 vaccine. Whole-study results and caveats: The breadth and depth of Spike-specific TCRs increased once two AZD1222 doses had been given. Seropositivity was recorded at baseline in only a handful of AZD1222 recipients. Repertoires were obtained solely post-peak T cell response.

The chain combines TRBV9 with TRBJ1-5; D call uncertain. The material sequenced was peripheral blood, taken on day 0 of AZD1222 vaccination. This clonotype was sampled from an adult in good health. The CDR3 DNA sequence: TGTGCCAGCAGCGTAATGCCGGGTAGCAATCAGCCCCAGCATTTT. Translated: CASSVMPGSNQPQHF. The variable domain in full, completed from reference TRBV9 and TRBJ1-5, reads DSGVTQTPKHLITATGQRVTLRCSPRSGDLSVYWYQQSLDQGLQFLIQYYNGEERAKGNILERFSAQQFPDLHSELNLSSLELGDSALYFCASSVMPGSNQPQHFGDGTRLSIL.